Listed below are T cell receptor beta chains from one sample, sequenced in a study of a mutant IDH1 vaccine in newly diagnosed glioma. Their antigens are not known. TCRdb's copy holds only in-frame clones and misses some; the assay was immunoSEQ multiplex PCR. The data contain 52,000 or so clones, about 81% of them singletons. Sequences were derived from PBMCs, sampled from a glioma patient whose treatment included an IDH1 peptide vaccine. The receptors originated from a woman in her forties with glioma. Some clones in this sample may be carry-over from other donors' samples. The CDR3 runs from the conserved cysteine through the conserved F or W. The D gene is left open where the match is weak. Clone size is not always given. Where it is, it says once, few, many or a class for expanded clones.

length | J | V | size | D | CDR3 | DNA
14 | TRBJ2-7 | TRBV15 | NA | TRBD1 | CATSSGQGRYEQYF | TGTGCCACCAGTTCGGGACAGGGGAGATACGAGCAGTACTTC
14 | TRBJ2-7 | TRBV2 | NA | NA | CASSDGGAIYEQYF | TGTGCCAGCAGTGATGGCGGGGCCATCTACGAGCAGTACTTC
13 | TRBJ2-1 | TRBV6-6 | NA | TRBD2 | CASRGTSIGEQFF | TGTGCCAGCAGAGGGACTAGCATCGGTGAGCAGTTCTTC
16 | TRBJ2-2 | TRBV7-9 | NA | NA | CASSDDRLRSTGELFF | TGTGCCAGCAGCGACGACAGGCTCCGGAGCACCGGGGAGCTGTTTTTT
17 | TRBJ2-5 | TRBV2 | NA | NA | CASSAEVPGATQETQYF | TGTGCCAGCAGTGCGGAAGTGCCGGGGGCCACCCAAGAGACCCAGTACTTC
15 | TRBJ2-1 | TRBV5-1 | NA | TRBD2 | CASSLAGSSYNEQFF | TGCGCCAGCAGCCTAGCGGGGAGCTCCTACAATGAGCAGTTCTTC
14 | TRBJ2-7 | TRBV11-2 | NA | NA | CASSLLAPGDEQYF | TGTGCCAGCAGCTTATTGGCCCCAGGGGACGAGCAGTACTTC
17 | TRBJ1-1 | TRBV18 | NA | NA | CASSPPGGKNLNTEAFF | TGTGCCAGCTCACCACCGGGAGGAAAAAATTTGAACACTGAAGCTTTCTTT
13 | TRBJ1-1 | TRBV5-6 | NA | NA | CASSSGPNTEAFF | TGTGCCAGCAGCTCGGGGCCGAACACTGAAGCTTTCTTT
14 | TRBJ1-1 | TRBV4-1 | NA | TRBD1 | CASSSPTGGTEAFF | TGCGCCAGCAGCTCCCCGACAGGGGGGACTGAAGCTTTCTTT
17 | TRBJ2-2 | TRBV7-6 | NA | NA | CASRERPPPPNTGELFF | TGTGCCAGCAGGGAACGGCCACCTCCTCCGAACACCGGGGAGCTGTTTTTT
16 | TRBJ2-4 | TRBV5-5 | NA | TRBD1 | CASSIGQGRGKNIQYF | TGTGCCAGCAGCATCGGACAGGGCCGGGGCAAAAACATTCAGTACTTC
16 | TRBJ2-3 | TRBV10-2 | NA | NA | CASRDLRGGGRDTQYF | TGCGCCAGCAGAGACCTGCGGGGCGGGGGCCGGGATACGCAGTATTTT
13 | TRBJ1-1 | TRBV30 | few | NA | CAWSRGMNTEAFF | TGTGCCTGGAGTAGGGGCATGAACACTGAAGCTTTCTTT
15 | TRBJ1-1 | TRBV6-6 | NA | NA | CASRSLGRDNTEAFF | TGTGCCAGCAGAAGCCTAGGGAGGGATAACACTGAAGCTTTCTTT
15 | TRBJ2-5 | TRBV4-3 | NA | TRBD2 | CASSQELAGGETQYF | TGCGCCAGCAGCCAAGAGCTAGCGGGGGGAGAGACCCAGTACTTC
12 | TRBJ1-1 | TRBV6-1 | NA | TRBD1 | CATDRGNTEAFF | TGTGCCACCGACAGGGGGAACACTGAAGCTTTCTTT
13 | TRBJ1-6 | TRBV29-1 | NA | NA | CSVDGGPNSPLHF | TGCAGCGTTGACGGGGGGCCTAATTCACCCCTCCACTTT
16 | TRBJ2-7 | TRBV2 | NA | NA | CASRGRIRDASYERYF | TGTGCCAGCAGGGGCCGGATCCGGGACGCTTCCTACGAGCGGTACTTC
14 | TRBJ1-3 | TRBV6-5 | NA | NA | CASSRGGFGNTIYF | TGTGCCAGCAGCCGGGGGGGCTTTGGAAACACCATATATTTT
16 | TRBJ2-7 | TRBV7-6 | NA | TRBD1 | CASSLVQGAPSYEQYF | TGTGCCAGCAGCTTAGTTCAGGGGGCCCCCTCCTACGAGCAGTACTTC
12 | TRBJ1-2 | TRBV7-9 | once | NA | CASSLGHRGYTF | TGTGCCAGCAGCTTAGGACACCGTGGCTACACCTTC
16 | TRBJ1-1 | TRBV6-6 | NA | NA | CASSYGQLALNTEAFF | TGTGCCAGCAGTTACGGGCAGTTAGCTTTGAACACTGAAGCTTTCTTT
15 | TRBJ1-5 | TRBV5-1 | NA | NA | CASSRLGDSNQPQHF | TGCGCCAGCAGCCGCCTGGGAGATAGCAATCAGCCCCAGCATTTT
14 | TRBJ1-1 | TRBV29-1 | NA | NA | CSVQLGGGDTEAFF | TGCAGCGTCCAACTCGGGGGCGGGGACACTGAAGCTTTCTTT
16 | TRBJ2-5 | TRBV4-3 | once | TRBD2 | CASSQDPGGARETQYF | TGCGCCAGCAGCCAAGACCCCGGGGGGGCCAGGGAGACCCAGTACTTC